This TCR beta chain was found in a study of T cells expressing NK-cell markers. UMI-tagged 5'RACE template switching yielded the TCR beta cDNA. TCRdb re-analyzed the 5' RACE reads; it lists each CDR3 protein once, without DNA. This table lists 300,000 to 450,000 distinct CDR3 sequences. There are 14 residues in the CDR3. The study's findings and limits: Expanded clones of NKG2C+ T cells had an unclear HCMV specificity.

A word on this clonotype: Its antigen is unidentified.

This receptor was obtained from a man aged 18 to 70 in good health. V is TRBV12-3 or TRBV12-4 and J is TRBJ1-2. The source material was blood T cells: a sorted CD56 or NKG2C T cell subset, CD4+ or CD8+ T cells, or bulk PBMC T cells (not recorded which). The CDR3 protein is CASKRSGAAGGYTF.